The 21 T cell receptor beta chains below come from one sample, sequenced in a study of T cell responses to AZD1222 COVID-19 vaccine (dated by TCRdb to the early 2020s). The time point label, as the study defines it: baseline before first vaccination. The protocol used for the library was the immunoSEQ multiplex PCR assay. This immuneACCESS table, as held by TCRdb, lists in-frame sequences with V and J called but not all clones. Of the missing ones, under half trace to an unresolved V gene in checked studies; the others have no known cause. Counted in this sample were about 97,000 clones; about 89% of them appeared once. Under 8.5% of the sample lies in the top ten. Sequenced material: peripheral blood, taken on day 0 of AZD1222 vaccination. The receptors shown here come from an adult in good health.

This chain uses TRBV19 with TRBJ2-2; 7 nucleotides line up with TRBD1. CDR1 is LNHDA, CDR2 SQIVND, per germline (reference sequence). The V and J ends lost 7 bases and 0 bases, in that order; junction bases with no gene match: 5. This CDR3 has 15 amino acids. The CDR3 sequence: CASTLGGANTGELFF. CDR3 bases: TGTGCCAGTACCTTAGGGGGCGCGAACACCGGGGAGCTGTTTTTT.

The rearrangement joins TRBV19 to TRBJ2-5; 7 bases fit TRBD2. Per the germline V gene, CDR1 is LNHDA and CDR2 is SQIVND (reference sequence). The CDR3 consists of 15 residues. The V segment lost 4 bases and the J segment 2 bases; nucleotides outside the gene matches: 7. CDR3: CASSNGGTTQETQYF. The CDR3 bases are TGTGCCAGTAGTAACGGGGGGACCACTCAAGAGACCCAGTACTTC.

The chain links TRBV28 to TRBJ2-3, with 9 bases fitting TRBD2. Per the germline V gene, CDR1 is MDHEN and CDR2 is SYDVKM. The V segment lost 6 bases and the J segment 1 base; nucleotides outside the gene matches: 5. The CDR3 loop spans 15 amino acids. CDR3 bases: TGTGCCAGCAGGATTAGCGGGAGTGGCACAGATACGCAGTATTTT. Translation gives CASRISGSGTDTQYF.

V usage is TRBV5-1 and J usage is TRBJ1-2, with D hard to call. There are 12 residues in the CDR3. CDR1 and CDR2 from the germline V gene are SGHRS and YFSETQ. The germline V and J ends were trimmed by 7 bases and 7 bases, with 14 bases remaining between them. The chain's CDR3 is CASGGLDGGYTF. CDR3 nucleotides: TGCGCCAGCGGAGGGCTCGATGGTGGCTACACCTTC.

Written as DNA, the CDR3 is TGTGCCAGCAGCTTCCAGGCACTGCCCTACGAGCAGTACTTC. It specifies CASSFQALPYEQYF. This rearrangement joins TRBV7-9 to TRBJ2-7; D is ambiguous. V lost 3 bases to trimming and J lost 2 bases, with 11 bases between them. The germline CDR1 and CDR2 sequences are SEHNR and FQNEAQ (reference sequence). This CDR3 has 14 residues.

This clone was detected only a few times. This chain's CDR3 is CASSSGQGSNSPLHF. CDR3 nucleotides: TGTGCCAGCAGTTCCGGCCAGGGTAGTAATTCACCCCTCCACTTT. The V call is TRBV28, the J call TRBJ1-6; tentative D call: TRBD1 (5 bases). The germline CDR1 and CDR2 sequences are MDHEN and SYDVKM. Deletions cut 4 bases from V and 6 bases from J, with 13 bases between. The CDR3 has 15 residues.

The chain is built from TRBV27 and TRBJ2-7; 13 nucleotides agree with TRBD2. The CDR3 sequence is 15 residues long. Germline V gives CDR1 MNHEY, CDR2 SMNVEV (reference sequence). V shed 3 bases and J 4 bases; nucleotides not matched to a gene: 3. CDR3 sequence reads: CASSLGLAGMYEQYF. The CDR3 DNA reads as TGTGCCAGCAGTTTGGGACTAGCGGGAATGTACGAGCAGTACTTC.

The gene calls are TRBV7-3 and TRBJ2-2; 7 nucleotides align to TRBD2. J was trimmed by 4 bases and V by 2 bases; bases with no gene match: 4. Germline V gene sequence: CDR1 SGHTA, CDR2 FQGTGA. The CDR3 has 15 amino acids. CDR3 in amino acids: CASSLGRGITGELFF. In DNA form, the CDR3 reads TGTGCCAGCAGCTTAGGGCGGGGGATCACCGGGGAGCTGTTTTTT.

The V and J genes are TRBV28 and TRBJ1-6; D may be TRBD1 (5 bases). The germline CDR1 and CDR2 sequences are MDHEN and SYDVKM. CDR3 length: 13 amino acids. V shed 5 bases and J shed 10 bases, with 12 bases lying between them. The chain's CDR3 is CASSQGRESPLHF. The CDR3 nucleotides are TGTGCCAGCAGTCAAGGCAGGGAATCACCCCTCCACTTT.

The chain carries TRBV6-5 and TRBJ1-1; 7 bases align to TRBD1. Unmatched junction bases numbered 10, after V lost 7 bases and J lost 2 bases. Germline lookup yields CDR1 MNHEY and CDR2 SVGAGI. The CDR3 runs 15 residues. CDR3 DNA sequence: TGTGCCAGCAAGGGGGCTGGCCAGGGTAACACTGAAGCTTTCTTT. The encoded protein is CASKGAGQGNTEAFF.

This sequence joins TRBV3-1 (or the pseudogene TRBV3-2) and TRBJ2-1; D is ambiguous. The CDR3 has 17 amino acids. The V end lost 0 bases, the J end lost 7 bases, and 19 bases lay between the germline ends. Looked up from germline, CDR1 is LGHDT and CDR2 is YNNKEL (reference sequence). The CDR3 nucleotides are TGTGCCAGCAGCCAAGATCTTCGGCCCGGGCGTCTAAATGAGCAGTTCTTC. It yields the protein CASSQDLRPGRLNEQFF.

This chain joins TRBV5-4 and TRBJ2-1; 7 positions match TRBD2. Trimming took 0 bases from V and 2 from J; bases not matched to a gene: 5. CDR1 SGHNT and CDR2 YYREEE come from the germline V gene (reference sequence). The CDR3 has 16 amino acids. CDR3 in amino acids: CASSLEIGGAYNEQFF. The CDR3 DNA reads as TGTGCCAGCAGCTTGGAGATTGGGGGGGCCTACAATGAGCAGTTCTTC.

CDR3: CASSYRDSDGNQPQHF. The CDR3, as DNA: TGTGCCAGCAGTTACCGGGACAGCGATGGCAATCAGCCCCAGCATTTT. This chain connects TRBV6-5 to TRBJ1-5; 7 bases map to TRBD1. Per germline, CDR1 MNHEY and CDR2 SVGAGI. After removal of 2 bases from V and 2 bases from J, the junction contained 6 bases not matched to a gene. The CDR3 loop spans 16 amino acids.

The J gene is TRBJ2-7, the V gene TRBV18; D unresolved. Trimming cost V 6 bases and J 0 bases, with 9 bases left between them. Germline assignment: CDR1 KGHSH and CDR2 LQKENI. CDR3 length equals 13 residues. In nucleotides, the CDR3 is TGTGCCAGCTCCCAACGCGTCTCCTACGAGCAGTACTTC. Translated, it gives CASSQRVSYEQYF.

J is TRBJ2-5 and V is TRBV5-1, with 7 positions matching TRBD2. Trimming removed 0 bases from V and 7 bases from J; junction bases left unmatched: 3. CDR1 SGHRS and CDR2 YFSETQ come from the germline V gene. The CDR3 is 13 amino acids. The CDR3 DNA reads as TGCGCCAGCAGCTTGGACTCTAGCGGGACCCAGTACTTC. Its protein product is CASSLDSSGTQYF.

This clone has only one observation. The chain recombines TRBV4-3 with TRBJ2-5, with unresolved D. Germline CDR1 LGHNA, CDR2 YSLEER. V lost 0 bases and J lost 3, with 8 bases in between. The CDR3 extends over 14 amino acids. The chain's CDR3 is CASSQDNSKETQYF. The CDR3 nucleotides are TGCGCCAGCAGCCAAGATAACTCCAAAGAGACCCAGTACTTC.

Concerning this clone itself: In the same sample, other DNA sequences code for this CDR3. This chain connects TRBV6-5 to TRBJ1-4; a weak D match, TRBD1 (5 bases). Trimming took 6 bases from V and 3 from J, leaving 11 bases between them. In germline, CDR1 is MNHEY, CDR2 SVGAGI. This CDR3 contains 14 residues. CDR3 nucleotides: TGTGCCAGCAGCCCCCGGGGACCTAATGAAAAACTGTTTTTT. Translating it yields CASSPRGPNEKLFF.

The rearrangement uses TRBV11-3 and TRBJ1-3; no reliable D call. This CDR3 is built from 14 residues. V was clipped by 1 base and J by 2 bases, with 6 bases between them. Germline V gives CDR1 SGHNT, CDR2 YENEEA. CDR3 region: CASSLGGTGNTIYF. The CDR3 DNA reads TGTGCCAGCAGCTTAGGTGGCACTGGAAACACCATATATTTT.

V is TRBV5-6 and J is TRBJ2-1; the match to TRBD2 covers 9 bases. J was trimmed by 6 bases and V by 0 bases; bases with no gene match: 7. The CDR3 spans 16 residues. The germline V gene encodes CDR1 SGHDT and CDR2 YYEEEE. For the CDR3, the DNA is TGTGCCAGCAGCTTGGCCAGGCTAGCGGGGATCAATGAGCAGTTCTTC. It is translated as CASSLARLAGINEQFF.

The chain couples TRBV5-8 to TRBJ2-5; D uncertain. The CDR3 extends over 15 amino acids. V shed 2 bases and J shed 3 bases, with 14 bases lying between them. Germline CDR1 SGHTS, CDR2 YDEGEE. Here the CDR3 reads CASSFVPGSKETQYF. The CDR3 DNA reads TGTGCCAGCAGCTTTGTGCCAGGCTCAAAAGAGACCCAGTACTTC.

The chain recombines TRBV27 with TRBJ1-2; 8 bases match TRBD1. The length of the CDR3 is 15 residues. Germline CDR1 MNHEY, CDR2 SMNVEV (reference sequence). Unmatched junction bases numbered 11, after V lost 5 bases and J lost 6 bases. DNA of the CDR3: TGTGCCAGCAGTCCCCGGACAGGGCGATGGGATGGCTACACCTTC. As protein: CASSPRTGRWDGYTF.